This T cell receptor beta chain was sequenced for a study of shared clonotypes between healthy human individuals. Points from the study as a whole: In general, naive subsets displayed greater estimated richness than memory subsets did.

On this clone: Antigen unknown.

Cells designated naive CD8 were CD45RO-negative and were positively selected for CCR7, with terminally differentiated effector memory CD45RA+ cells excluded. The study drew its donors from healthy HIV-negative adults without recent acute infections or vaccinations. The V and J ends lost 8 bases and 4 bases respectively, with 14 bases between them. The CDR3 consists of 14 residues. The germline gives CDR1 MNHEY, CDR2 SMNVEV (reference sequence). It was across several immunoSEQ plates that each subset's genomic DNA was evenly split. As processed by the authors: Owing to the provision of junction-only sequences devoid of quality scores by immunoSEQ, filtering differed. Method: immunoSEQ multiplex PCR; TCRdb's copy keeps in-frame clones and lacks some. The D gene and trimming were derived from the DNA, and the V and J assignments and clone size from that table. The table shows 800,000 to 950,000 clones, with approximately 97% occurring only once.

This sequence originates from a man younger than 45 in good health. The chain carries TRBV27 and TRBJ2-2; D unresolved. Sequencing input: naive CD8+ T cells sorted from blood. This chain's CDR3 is CASEDAFGTGELFF. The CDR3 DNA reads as TGTGCCAGCGAGGACGCCTTCGGCACCGGGGAGCTGTTTTTT.